This T cell receptor (beta chain) appears in the sequencing data of a study of blood T cell repertoires in COVID-19. Study background: From T cells, B-cell-depleted T cells, or PBMCs came the material, which was cDNA or gDNA.

Sequenced by immunoSEQ multiplex PCR; TCRdb stores in-frame clones only, minus some. This table holds about 270,000 clones, around 86% found once. With V trimmed by 0 bases and J by 4 bases, 2 bases remained unmatched. CDR1 is SGHRS and CDR2 is YFSETQ in the germline V gene. The CDR3 runs 14 residues. What was sequenced was peripheral blood. The source is a middle-aged man with active or convalescent COVID-19. This rearrangement joins TRBV5-1 to TRBJ1-1; the match to TRBD1 covers 8 bases. CDR3 amino acids: CASSLDRGGTEAFF. As DNA, the CDR3 is TGCGCCAGCAGCTTGGACAGGGGGGGCACTGAAGCTTTCTTT. Combining the CDR3 with reference TRBV5-1 and TRBJ1-1 gives the whole variable domain KAGVTQTPRYLIKTRGQQVTLSCSPISGHRSVSWYQQTPGQGLQFLFEYFSETQRNKGNFPGRFSGRQFSNSRSEMNVSTLELGDSALYLCASSLDRGGTEAFFGQGTRLTVV.